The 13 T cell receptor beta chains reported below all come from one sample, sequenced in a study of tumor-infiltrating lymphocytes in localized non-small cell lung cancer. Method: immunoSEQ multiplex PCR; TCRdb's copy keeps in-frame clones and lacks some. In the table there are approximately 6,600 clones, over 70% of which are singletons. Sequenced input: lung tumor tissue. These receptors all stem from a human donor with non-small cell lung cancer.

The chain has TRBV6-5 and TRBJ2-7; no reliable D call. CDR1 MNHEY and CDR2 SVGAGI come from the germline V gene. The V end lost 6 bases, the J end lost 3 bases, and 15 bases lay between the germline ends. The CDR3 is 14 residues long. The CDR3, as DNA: TGTGCCAGCAGCCAAACCGCCTTTGGCTACGAGCAGTACTTC. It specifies CASSQTAFGYEQYF.

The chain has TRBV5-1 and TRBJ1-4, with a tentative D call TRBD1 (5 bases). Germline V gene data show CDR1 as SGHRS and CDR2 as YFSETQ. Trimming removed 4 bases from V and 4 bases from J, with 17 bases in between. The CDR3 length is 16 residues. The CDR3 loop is CASSLPLGVGNEKLFF. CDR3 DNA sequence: TGCGCCAGCAGCCTACCCCTAGGGGTCGGTAATGAAAAACTGTTTTTT.

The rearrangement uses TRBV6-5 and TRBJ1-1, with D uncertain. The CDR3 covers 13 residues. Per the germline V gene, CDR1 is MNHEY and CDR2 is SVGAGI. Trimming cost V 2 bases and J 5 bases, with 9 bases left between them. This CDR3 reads CASSYVELTEAFF. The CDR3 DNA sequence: TGTGCCAGCAGTTACGTGGAATTGACTGAAGCTTTCTTT.

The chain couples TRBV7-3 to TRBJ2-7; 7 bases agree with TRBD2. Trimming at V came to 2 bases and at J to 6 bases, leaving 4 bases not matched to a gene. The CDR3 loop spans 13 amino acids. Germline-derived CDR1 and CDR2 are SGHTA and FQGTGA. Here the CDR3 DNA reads TGTGCCAGCAGCTTAGTGGGGGGGTTCGAGCAGTACTTC. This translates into CASSLVGGFEQYF. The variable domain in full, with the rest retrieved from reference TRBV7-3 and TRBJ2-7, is GAGVSQTPSNKVTEKGKYVELRCDPISGHTALYWYRQSLGQGPEFLIYFQGTGAADDSGLPNDRFFAVRPEGSVSTLKIQRTERGDSAVYLCASSLVGGFEQYFGPGTRLTVT.

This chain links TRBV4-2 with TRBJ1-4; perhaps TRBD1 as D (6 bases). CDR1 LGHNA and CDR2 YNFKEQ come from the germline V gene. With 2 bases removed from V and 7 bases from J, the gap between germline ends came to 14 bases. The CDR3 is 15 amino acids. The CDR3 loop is CASSQKGGVGEKLFF. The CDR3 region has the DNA TGTGCCAGCAGCCAAAAGGGGGGCGTGGGTGAAAAACTGTTTTTT.

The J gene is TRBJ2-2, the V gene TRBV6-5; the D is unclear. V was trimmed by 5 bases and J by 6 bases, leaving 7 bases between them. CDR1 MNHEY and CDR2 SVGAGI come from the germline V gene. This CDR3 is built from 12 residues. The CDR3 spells CASSQQSGELFF. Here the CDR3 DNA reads TGTGCCAGCAGTCAGCAATCCGGGGAGCTGTTTTTT.

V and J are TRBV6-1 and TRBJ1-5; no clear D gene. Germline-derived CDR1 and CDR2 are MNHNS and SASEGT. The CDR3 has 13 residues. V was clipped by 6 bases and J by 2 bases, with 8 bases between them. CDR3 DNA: TGTGCCAGCAGCATCGGAGGCAATCAGCCCCAGCATTTT. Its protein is CASSIGGNQPQHF.

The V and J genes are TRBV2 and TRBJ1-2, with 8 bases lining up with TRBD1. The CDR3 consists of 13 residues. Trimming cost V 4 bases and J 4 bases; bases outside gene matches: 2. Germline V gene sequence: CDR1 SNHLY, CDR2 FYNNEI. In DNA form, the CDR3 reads TGTGCCAGCAGTGGGGACAGGTCCTATGGCTACACCTTC. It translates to CASSGDRSYGYTF.

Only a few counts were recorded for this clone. CDR3: CASSEGGLGNQPQHF. The CDR3 nucleotides read TGTGCCAGCAGTGAGGGGGGGTTAGGCAATCAGCCCCAGCATTTT. This chain joins TRBV25-1 and TRBJ1-5; possibly TRBD1 for D (5 bases). CDR1 and CDR2 (germline): MGHDK, SYGVNS. Trimming stripped 3 bases from V and 2 bases from J, with 11 bases between. The CDR3 extends over 15 amino acids.

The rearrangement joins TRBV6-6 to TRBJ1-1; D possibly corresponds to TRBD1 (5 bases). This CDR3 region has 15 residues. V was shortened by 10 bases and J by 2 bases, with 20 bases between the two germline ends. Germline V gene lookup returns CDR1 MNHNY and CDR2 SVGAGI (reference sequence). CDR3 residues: CATNFGGYYNTEAFF. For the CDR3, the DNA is TGTGCCACCAACTTTGGGGGGTATTATAACACTGAAGCTTTCTTT.

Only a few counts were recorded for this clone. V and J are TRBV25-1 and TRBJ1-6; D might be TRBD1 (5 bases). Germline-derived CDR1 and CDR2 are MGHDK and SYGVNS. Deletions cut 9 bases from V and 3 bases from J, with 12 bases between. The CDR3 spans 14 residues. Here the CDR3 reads CASSLGVYNSPLHF. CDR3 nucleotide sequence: TGTGCCAGTTCCTTGGGGGTCTATAATTCACCCCTCCACTTT.

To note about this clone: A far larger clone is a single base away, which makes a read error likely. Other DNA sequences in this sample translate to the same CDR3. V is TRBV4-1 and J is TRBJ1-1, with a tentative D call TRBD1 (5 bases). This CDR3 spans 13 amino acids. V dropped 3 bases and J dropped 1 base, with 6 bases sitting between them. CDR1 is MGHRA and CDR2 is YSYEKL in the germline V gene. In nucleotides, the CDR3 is TGCGCCAGCAGCCATGGGGGGAACACTGAAGCTTTCTTT. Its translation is CASSHGGNTEAFF.

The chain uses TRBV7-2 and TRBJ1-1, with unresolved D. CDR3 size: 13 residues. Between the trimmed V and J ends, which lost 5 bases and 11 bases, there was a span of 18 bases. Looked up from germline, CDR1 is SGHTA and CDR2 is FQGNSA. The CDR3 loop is CASSGTGRALAFF. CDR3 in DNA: TGTGCCAGCAGCGGCACCGGTCGGGCCCTGGCTTTCTTT.